This T cell receptor (beta chain) was sequenced in a study of T cells in Graves' hyperthyroidism and ophthalmopathy. CDR1 and CDR2 from the germline V gene are LGHDT and YNNKEL (reference sequence). The CDR3 is made up of 15 amino acids. Losses at the gene ends were 0 bases for V and 3 bases for J; bases not matched to a gene: 4. Researchers took RNA transcripts and amplified the TCR beta CDR3 regions from them. HTBI primers were the set used in a first-round RT-PCR of the TCR CDR3. TCRdb reprocessed the multiplex PCR reads with MiXCR, giving one entry per CDR3 protein. The table lists around 560,000 distinct CDR3 sequences, 16% of them singletons. This clonotype came up a few times. Hyperthyroidism patients were newly diagnosed, had disease duration under 2 months, and were aged 18 to 65 years. For the diagnoses, clinical symptoms, serum thyroxine and TRAb, thyroid ultrasound and orbital computed tomography were used.

This receptor was obtained from a young woman with Graves' hyperthyroidism. The material sequenced was blood. This chain links TRBV3-1 with TRBJ2-5, with 7 bases that match TRBD2. CDR3 protein: CASSQDFAGEETQYF. In nucleotides, the CDR3 is TGTGCCAGCAGCCAAGATTTCGCGGGAGAAGAGACCCAGTACTTC.